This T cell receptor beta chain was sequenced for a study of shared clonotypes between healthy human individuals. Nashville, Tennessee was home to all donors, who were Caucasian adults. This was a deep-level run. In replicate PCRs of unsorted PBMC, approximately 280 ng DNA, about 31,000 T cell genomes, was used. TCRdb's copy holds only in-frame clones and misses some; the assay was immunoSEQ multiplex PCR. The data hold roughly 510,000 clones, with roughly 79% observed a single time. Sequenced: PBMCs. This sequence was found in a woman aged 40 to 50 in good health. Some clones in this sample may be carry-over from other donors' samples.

The CDR3 DNA reads TGTGCCAGTAGTAACGGTGCAACTAATGAAAAACTGTTTTTT. It translates to CASSNGATNEKLFF. The chain carries TRBV19 and TRBJ1-4; D gene unclear. CDR1 is LNHDA and CDR2 is SQIVND in the germline V gene (reference sequence). This CDR3 has 14 residues. Trimming removed 4 bases from V and 0 bases from J, with 6 bases in between.